This T cell receptor (beta chain) emerged from a study of blood T cell repertoires in COVID-19. Study at large: Both acute and convalescent COVID-19 samples were obtained from the United States, Italy and Spain.

Germline CDR1 SEHNR, CDR2 FQNEAQ (reference sequence). The CDR3 covers 12 residues. The ends were cut back, 8 bases at V and 0 bases at J, with 6 bases in the middle. Method: immunoSEQ multiplex PCR; TCRdb's copy keeps in-frame clones and lacks some. The repertoire has 150,000 to 200,000 clones, around 85% of them found once; the top ten carry approximately 10%. Sequenced: peripheral blood. The sequence came from a man in his sixties with active or convalescent COVID-19. V is TRBV7-9 and J is TRBJ2-3, with a tentative D call TRBD2 (5 bases). This CDR3 is CASGGSTDTQYF. CDR3 DNA sequence: TGTGCCAGCGGCGGGAGCACAGATACGCAGTATTTT.